A single sample is the source of the 8 T cell receptor delta chains below, sequenced in a study of γδ T cells in repeated Plasmodium falciparum infection. TCRdb re-called the multiplex PCR reads with CATT. The sample has under 65,000 delta-chain clones, over 1.5% seen once. Gammadelta T cells were flow-sorted from PBMC into Vgamma9/Vdelta2+ and Vdelta2-negative populations for bulk analysis. Sequencing was carried out using gamma-delta T cells from blood. Receptors originate from a pool of human donors (malaria-infected and uninfected, not separated).

This clone was detected a few times. It is likely a read error: a sequence one base away is far more abundant. The sample holds other DNA sequences that translate to the same CDR3. The chain couples TRDV1 to TRDJ1, with a weak D call TRDD3 (5 bases). The CDR3 is made up of 20 amino acids. V lost 0 bases and J 1 base, leaving 24 bases between the germline ends. The V gene's germline CDR1 is TSWWSYY and CDR2 QGS. CDR3 in DNA: TGTGCTCTTGGGGAACTTTCCCGTGGGGACACAGGGGGGGGCACCGATAAACTCATCTTT. This codes for CALGELSRGDTGGGTDKLIF.

This clone was counted between two and nine times. Given a far larger clone just one base away, this is likely a sequencing read error. The chain links TRDV2 to TRDJ1, with TRDD3 matching 10 bases. Since TCRdb gives no J gene, matching the DNA to germline was used here to assign it. The CDR3 length is 14 residues. In germline, CDR1 is GEAIGNYY, CDR2 EKD. This CDR3 is CACDLLGDFDKLIF. The DNA for the CDR3 is TGTGCTTGTGACCTACTGGGGGATTTTGACAAACTCATCTTT.

This clone was observed at least ten times. The protein that TCRdb holds for this DNA derives from a much larger clone and differs from the translated DNA at residue 10, which likely indicates a read error; the protein shown here is translated from the DNA. J is TRDJ1 and V is TRDV1; either TRDD2 or TRDD3 may fit D (5 bases each). Matching the DNA to germline supplied the J gene, which TCRdb does not give. Germline V gives CDR1 TSWWSYY, CDR2 QGS. The V and J ends lost 3 bases and 1 base respectively, with 15 bases between them. This CDR3 region has 16 residues. CDR3 in amino acids: CALGDLRGEATDKLIF. The CDR3 DNA reads as TGTGCTCTTGGGGACCTACGAGGGGAAGCCACCGATAAACTCATCTTT.

Turning to this clone: A far larger clone is one base from this, pointing to a likely read error. Other DNA sequences in this specimen translate into the identical CDR3. This chain joins TRDV1 and TRDJ2; either TRDD2 or TRDD3 may supply D (5 bases each). TCRdb supplies no J gene; here it was assigned by aligning the nucleotide sequence to germline. Germline loops: CDR1 TSWWSYY, CDR2 QGS. This CDR3 has 20 residues. CDR3 DNA: TGCGCTCTTGGGGAACCTCTCCTAAGTGGGATTTACGATGAGACAGCACAACTCTTCTTT. Its translation is CALGEPLLSGIYDETAQLFF.

This clone has ten or more counts. Only one base separates this from a far larger clonotype, so it likely reflects a read error. The sample has other DNA sequences that encode this CDR3 too. This rearrangement joins TRDV2 to TRDJ1; 9 bases line up with TRDD3. TCRdb does not report a J gene; here it was assigned by matching the DNA to germline references. Germline V gene lookup returns CDR1 GEAIGNYY and CDR2 EKD. V lost 3 bases and J lost 3; bases outside the gene matches: 13. CDR3 length: 17 amino acids. The CDR3 protein is CACDPSRTGGYPDKLIF. The CDR3 bases are TGTGCCTGTGACCCGTCACGCACGGGGGGATACCCCGATAAACTCATCTTT.

This clone was picked up many times. The TCRdb protein comes from a much larger clone and disagrees with this DNA's translation at residue 17, likely due to a read error; the protein given here is derived from the DNA. V is TRDV1 and J is TRDJ1, with TRDD3 matching 9 bases. Germline-derived CDR1 and CDR2 are TSWWSYY and QGS. The CDR3 loop spans 20 amino acids. The CDR3, as DNA: TGTGCTCTTGGGGAAGGAGCGCCTTTACGTCCGGGGGATACAGTCGATAGACTCATCTTT. Amino acid sequence: CALGEGAPLRPGDTVDRLIF.

This clone occurred many times. TCRdb has a much larger clone's protein, which differs at residue 7 from the translation of this DNA, likely because of a read error; what is shown is the protein translated from the DNA. The J gene is TRDJ1, the V gene TRDV1, with 7 positions matching TRDD3. The CDR3 covers 21 residues. V dropped 4 bases and J dropped 0; count of bases not matched to a gene: 23. Germline-derived CDR1 and CDR2 are TSWWSYY and QGS. The CDR3, as DNA: TGTGCTCTTGGGGTTTCGCTTACTCTATCTTACTGGGGATTTTACACCGATAAACTCATCTTT. The encoded protein is CALGVSLTLSYWGFYTDKLIF.

A few counts support this clone. The protein TCRdb gives is from a much larger clone and does not agree with this DNA's translation at residue 6, likely a read error; the protein shown here comes from the DNA. The J gene is TRDJ1, the V gene TRDV1; the match to TRDD3 covers 12 bases. The J gene, left out of TCRdb, was set here by checking the DNA against germline. The trim removed 6 bases at V and 10 bases at J, leaving 27 bases unmatched. The CDR3 covers 20 residues. Per the germline V gene, CDR1 is TSWWSYY and CDR2 is QGS. CDR3 sequence (DNA): TGTGCTCTTGGCCCTACCCCTTCCTCACTACTGGGGGATACTTCGGCGCCACTCATCTTT. It yields the protein CALGPTPSSLLGDTSAPLIF.